The T cell receptor beta chain described here comes from a study of blood T cell repertoires in COVID-19. Whole-study context: Sites across the United States, Italy and Spain contributed samples from acute and convalescent COVID-19. T cells, B-cell-depleted T cells, or PBMCs provided the cDNA or gDNA that served as material.

Per germline, CDR1 SNHLY and CDR2 FYNNEI. This CDR3 region has 15 residues. Trimming took 5 bases from V and 4 from J; bases not matched to a gene: 4. In the source study's methods: Amplification of reference gene primers provided the estimated nucleated cell counts. Produced via immunoSEQ multiplex PCR; TCRdb's table is partial and in-frame only. That table is the source of V, J and clone size, and D and trimming were worked out from the DNA. The top ten clones hold around 11% of a sample with about 86,000 clones, roughly 80% of them seen once. The receptor was derived from an older man with acute or convalescent COVID-19. The chain joins TRBV2 to TRBJ2-1, with TRBD2 identical over 11 bases. Material for sequencing was peripheral blood. CDR3 in DNA: TGTGCCAGCAGTCTCGGACTAGCGGGTTACAATGAGCAGTTCTTC. It translates to CASSLGLAGYNEQFF.